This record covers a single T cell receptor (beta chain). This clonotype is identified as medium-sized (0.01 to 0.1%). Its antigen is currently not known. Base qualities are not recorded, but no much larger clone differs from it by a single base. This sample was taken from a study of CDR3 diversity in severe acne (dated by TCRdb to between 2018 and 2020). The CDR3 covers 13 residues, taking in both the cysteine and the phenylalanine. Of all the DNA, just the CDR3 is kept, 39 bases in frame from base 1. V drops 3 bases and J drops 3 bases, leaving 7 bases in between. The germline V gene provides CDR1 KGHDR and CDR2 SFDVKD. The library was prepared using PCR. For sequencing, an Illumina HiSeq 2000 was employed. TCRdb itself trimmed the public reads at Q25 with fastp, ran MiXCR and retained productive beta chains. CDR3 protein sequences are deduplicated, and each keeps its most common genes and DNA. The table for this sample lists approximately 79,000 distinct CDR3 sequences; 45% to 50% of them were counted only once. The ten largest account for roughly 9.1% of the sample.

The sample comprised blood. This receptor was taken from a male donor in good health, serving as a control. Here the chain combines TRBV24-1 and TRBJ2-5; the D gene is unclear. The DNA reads TGTGCCACCAGTGATCAAGGGAAAGAGACCCAGTACTTC. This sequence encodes CATSDQGKETQYF.